This paragraph reports one TCR beta chain. What it recognizes is unknown. The sample originates from a study of shared clonotypes between healthy human individuals. Sequencing was at deep level. Sequenced by immunoSEQ multiplex PCR; TCRdb stores in-frame clones only, minus some. The repertoire has around 1 million clones, around three quarters of them found once; the top ten carry about 1.5%. Study-level points and caveats: Naive subsets typically showed greater estimated richness than memory subsets. Of the naive CD4 clonotypes, roughly 5.5% were shared across several donors. Clonotypes not shared had lower generation probabilities than those common to all four donors.

V was pared by 5 bases and J by 2 bases, with 10 bases of the junction left unmatched. The CDR3 length is 18 residues. CDR1 and CDR2 (germline): LNHDA, SQIVND (reference sequence). This TCR was recovered from a man aged 18-30 years in good health. The rearrangement joins TRBV19 to TRBJ2-5; 14 nucleotides line up with TRBD2. The sequencing sample was made of memory CD4+ T cells sorted from blood. Subset of the sample: CD45RA-negative fraction. This CDR3 is CASSERLAGGKDQETQYF. The DNA of the CDR3 is TGTGCCAGTAGTGAACGACTAGCGGGGGGGAAGGATCAAGAGACCCAGTACTTC.